This entry is about one T cell receptor beta chain. This entry is derived from a study of blood T cell repertoires in COVID-19. Study information: Sites in the United States, Italy and Spain provided acute and convalescent COVID-19 samples. The cDNA or gDNA used as material had been derived from T cells, B-cell-depleted T cells, or PBMCs.

In the original analysis: Nucleated cell number was recorded as an estimate derived from reference gene primer amplification. Profiling relied on immunoSEQ multiplex PCR, and the TCRdb table lists in-frame clones only, not all of them. From that table come the V and J calls and clone size; the DNA was used to work out D and trimming. The data show 250,000 or so clones, around nine tenths seen once. The germline CDR1 and CDR2 sequences are SGHDN and FVKESK. The CDR3 sequence is 16 residues long. Unmatched junction bases numbered 5, after V lost 0 bases and J lost 4 bases. V and J are TRBV14 and TRBJ2-4, with 8 bases that match TRBD1. The sequenced material came from peripheral blood. This TCR derives from a woman between 35 and 50 years old who had recovered from COVID-19. CDR3 nucleotides: TGTGCCAGCAGCCAAGATTACGGGACAGGAAAAAACATTCAGTACTTC. It codes for CASSQDYGTGKNIQYF.